This T cell receptor beta chain was captured by sequencing in a study of regulatory T cells in long-lasting Graves disease. Study context: Freshly diagnosed Graves' patients had used antithyroid drugs for under 3 months.

Library construction for TCR beta used iRepertoire HTBI primers and Arm-PCR of CDR3 regions. From the multiplex PCR reads, TCRdb called clonotypes with MiXCR, one entry per CDR3 protein. The sample holds 400,000 to 550,000 distinct CDR3 sequences; roughly 15% are singletons and the top ten take approximately 11%. Study-wide results and caveats: Favored usage of TRBV28, TRBJ1-2 and TRBJ2-5 was recorded in persistent disease.

CDR1 and CDR2 (germline): MDHEN, SYDVKM. V dropped 6 bases and J dropped 2; count of bases not matched to a gene: 6. This CDR3 comprises 14 residues. This clonotype was counted ten times or more. Its target is not known. The sample's time point: newly diagnosed GD, antithyroid drugs for less than 3 months. PBMCs were the source of the RNA used for TCR sequencing. This same sample was also taken into another study, of T cells in Graves' hyperthyroidism and ophthalmopathy.

The chain combines TRBV28 with TRBJ2-7; 8 bases are shared with TRBD2. This clonotype originated in a woman aged 25 to 39 with Graves disease. The specimen comprised peripheral blood mononuclear cells (PBMCs), sampled at new diagnosis, from a patient treated with antithyroid drugs. The CDR3, as DNA: TGTGCCAGCAGGATATTAGCGGGAACCTACGAGCAGTACTTC. Translation: CASRILAGTYEQYF.